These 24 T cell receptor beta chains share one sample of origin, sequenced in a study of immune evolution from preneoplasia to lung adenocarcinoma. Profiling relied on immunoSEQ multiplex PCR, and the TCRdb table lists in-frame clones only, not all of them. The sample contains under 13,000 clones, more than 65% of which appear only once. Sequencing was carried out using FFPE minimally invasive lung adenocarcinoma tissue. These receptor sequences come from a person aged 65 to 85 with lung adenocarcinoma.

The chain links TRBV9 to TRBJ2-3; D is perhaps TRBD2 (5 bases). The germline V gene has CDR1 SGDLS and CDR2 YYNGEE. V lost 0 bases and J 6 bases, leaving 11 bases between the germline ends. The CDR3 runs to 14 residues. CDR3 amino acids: CASSVGGYADTQYF. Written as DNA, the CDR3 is TGTGCCAGCAGCGTAGGAGGGTATGCGGATACGCAGTATTTT.

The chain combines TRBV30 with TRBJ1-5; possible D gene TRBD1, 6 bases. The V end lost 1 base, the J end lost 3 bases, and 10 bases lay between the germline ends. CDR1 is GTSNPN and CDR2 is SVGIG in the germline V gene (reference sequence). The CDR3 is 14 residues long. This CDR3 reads CAWSGGDNNQPQHF. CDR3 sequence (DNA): TGTGCCTGGAGTGGAGGGGACAACAATCAGCCCCAGCATTTT. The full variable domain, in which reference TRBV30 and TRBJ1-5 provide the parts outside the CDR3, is SQTIHQWPATLVQPVGSPLSLECTVEGTSNPNLYWYRQAAGRGLQLLFYSVGIGQISSEVPQNLSASRPQDRQFILSSKKLLLSDSGFYLCAWSGGDNNQPQHFGDGTRLSIL.

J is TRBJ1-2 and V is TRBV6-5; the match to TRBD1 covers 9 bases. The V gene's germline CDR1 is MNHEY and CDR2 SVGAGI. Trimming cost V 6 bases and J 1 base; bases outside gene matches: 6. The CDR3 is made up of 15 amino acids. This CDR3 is CASSLRQGVNYGYTF. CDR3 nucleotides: TGTGCCAGCAGCCTTAGACAGGGGGTTAACTATGGCTACACCTTC.

CDR3 in amino acids: CASSAGQGAEQPQHF. The DNA for the CDR3 is TGTGCCAGCAGCGCGGGACAGGGGGCGGAGCAGCCCCAGCATTTT. This chain links TRBV9 with TRBJ1-5, with 12 bases fitting TRBD1. J was trimmed by 7 bases and V by 3 bases; bases with no gene match: 5. Germline CDR1 and CDR2: SGDLS and YYNGEE. The length of the CDR3 is 15 residues.

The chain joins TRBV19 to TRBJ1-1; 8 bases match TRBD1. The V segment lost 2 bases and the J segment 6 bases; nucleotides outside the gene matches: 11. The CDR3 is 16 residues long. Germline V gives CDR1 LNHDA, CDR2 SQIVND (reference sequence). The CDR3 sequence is CASSITRTGRGAEAFF. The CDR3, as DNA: TGTGCCAGTAGTATAACGCGGACAGGGAGGGGTGCTGAAGCTTTCTTT.

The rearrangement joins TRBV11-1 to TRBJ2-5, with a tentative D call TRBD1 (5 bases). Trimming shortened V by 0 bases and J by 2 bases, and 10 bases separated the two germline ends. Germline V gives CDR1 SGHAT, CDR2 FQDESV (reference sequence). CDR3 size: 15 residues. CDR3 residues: CASSLAGQDQETQYF. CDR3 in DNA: TGTGCCAGCAGCTTAGCGGGGCAGGATCAAGAGACCCAGTACTTC. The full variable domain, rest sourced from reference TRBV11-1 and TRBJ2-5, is EAEVAQSPRYKITEKSQAVAFWCDPISGHATLYWYRQILGQGPELLVQFQDESVVDDSQLPKDRFSAERLKGVDSTLKIQPAELGDSAMYLCASSLAGQDQETQYFGPGTRLLVL.

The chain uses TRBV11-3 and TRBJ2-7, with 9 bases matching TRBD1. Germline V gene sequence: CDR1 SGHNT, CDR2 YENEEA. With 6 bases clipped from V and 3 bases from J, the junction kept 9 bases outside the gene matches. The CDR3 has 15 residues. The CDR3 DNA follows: TGTGCCAGCAGGCAACCGGGGACAGGGCTCTACGAGCAGTACTTC. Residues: CASRQPGTGLYEQYF.

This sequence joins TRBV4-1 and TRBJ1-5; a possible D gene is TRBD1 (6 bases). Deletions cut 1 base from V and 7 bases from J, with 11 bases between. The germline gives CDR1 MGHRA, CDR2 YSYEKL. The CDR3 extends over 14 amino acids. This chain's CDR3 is CASSQVGGTQPQHF. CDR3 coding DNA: TGCGCCAGCAGCCAAGTAGGGGGGACGCAGCCCCAGCATTTT.

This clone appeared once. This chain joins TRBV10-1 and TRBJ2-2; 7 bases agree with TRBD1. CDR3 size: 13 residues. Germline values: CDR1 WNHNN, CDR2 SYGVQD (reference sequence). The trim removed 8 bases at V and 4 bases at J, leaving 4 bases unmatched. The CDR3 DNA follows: TGCGCCAGCCGACAGGGAATCACCGGGGAGCTGTTTTTT. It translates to CASRQGITGELFF.

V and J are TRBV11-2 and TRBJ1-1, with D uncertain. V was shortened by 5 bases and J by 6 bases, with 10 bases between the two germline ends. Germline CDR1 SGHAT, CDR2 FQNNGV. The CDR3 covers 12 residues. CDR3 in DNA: TGTGCCAGCAGCCATATTAAGGCTGAAGCTTTCTTT. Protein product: CASSHIKAEAFF.

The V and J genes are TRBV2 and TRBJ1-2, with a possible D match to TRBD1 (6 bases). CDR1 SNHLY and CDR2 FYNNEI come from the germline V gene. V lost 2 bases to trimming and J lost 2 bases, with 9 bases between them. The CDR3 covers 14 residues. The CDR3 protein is CASSEQGYNYGYTF. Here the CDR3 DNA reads TGTGCCAGCAGTGAACAGGGGTACAACTATGGCTACACCTTC.

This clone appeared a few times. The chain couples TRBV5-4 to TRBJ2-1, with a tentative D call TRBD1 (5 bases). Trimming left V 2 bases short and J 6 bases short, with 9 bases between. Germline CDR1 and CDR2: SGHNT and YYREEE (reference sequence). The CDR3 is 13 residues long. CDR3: CASSFGTGNEQFF. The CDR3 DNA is TGTGCCAGCAGCTTTGGTACAGGCAATGAGCAGTTCTTC.

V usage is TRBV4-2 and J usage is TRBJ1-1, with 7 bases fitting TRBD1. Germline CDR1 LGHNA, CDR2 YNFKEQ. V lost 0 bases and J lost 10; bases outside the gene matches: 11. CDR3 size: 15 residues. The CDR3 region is CASSQDLQGNVRAFF. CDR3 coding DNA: TGTGCCAGCAGCCAAGATCTACAGGGGAACGTAAGAGCTTTCTTT.

The CDR3 sequence: CASSLDRGGREKLFF. The CDR3 bases are TGTGCCAGCAGCTTAGATCGGGGGGGGCGTGAAAAACTGTTTTTT. The chain employs TRBV11-2 and TRBJ1-4; D perhaps matches TRBD1 (6 bases). V was clipped by 0 bases and J by 7 bases, with 12 bases between them. CDR1 SGHAT and CDR2 FQNNGV come from the germline V gene. CDR3 length: 15 amino acids.

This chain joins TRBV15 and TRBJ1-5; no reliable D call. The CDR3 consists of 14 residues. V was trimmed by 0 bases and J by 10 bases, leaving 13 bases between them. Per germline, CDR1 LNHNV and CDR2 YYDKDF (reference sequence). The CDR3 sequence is CATSRELGPGPQHF. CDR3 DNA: TGTGCCACCAGCAGAGAATTGGGTCCTGGTCCCCAGCATTTT. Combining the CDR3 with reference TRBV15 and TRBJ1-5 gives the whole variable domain DAMVIQNPRYQVTQFGKPVTLSCSQTLNHNVMYWYQQKSSQAPKLLFHYYDKDFNNEADTPDNFQSRRPNTSFCFLDIRSPGLGDTAMYLCATSRELGPGPQHFGDGTRLSIL.

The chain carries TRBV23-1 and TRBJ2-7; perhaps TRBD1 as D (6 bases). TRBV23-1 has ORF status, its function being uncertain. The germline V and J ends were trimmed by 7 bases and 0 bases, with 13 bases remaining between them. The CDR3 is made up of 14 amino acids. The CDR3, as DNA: TGCGCCAGCACACCAGACAGGAGCTCCTACGAGCAGTACTTC. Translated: CASTPDRSSYEQYF.

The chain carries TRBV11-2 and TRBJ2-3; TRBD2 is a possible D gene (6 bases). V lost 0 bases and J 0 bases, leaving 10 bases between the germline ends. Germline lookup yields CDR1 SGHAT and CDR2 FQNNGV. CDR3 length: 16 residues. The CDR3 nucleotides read TGTGCCAGCAGCTTAGAATGGGGACTCAGCACAGATACGCAGTATTTT. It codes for CASSLEWGLSTDTQYF.

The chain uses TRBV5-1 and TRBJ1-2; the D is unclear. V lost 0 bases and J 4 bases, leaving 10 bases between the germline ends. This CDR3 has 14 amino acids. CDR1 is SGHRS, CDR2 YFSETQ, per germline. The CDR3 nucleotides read TGCGCCAGCAGCTTGGAATGGGATAGCTATGGCTACACCTTC. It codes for CASSLEWDSYGYTF. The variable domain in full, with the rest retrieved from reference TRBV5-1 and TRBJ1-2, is KAGVTQTPRYLIKTRGQQVTLSCSPISGHRSVSWYQQTPGQGLQFLFEYFSETQRNKGNFPGRFSGRQFSNSRSEMNVSTLELGDSALYLCASSLEWDSYGYTFGSGTRLTVV.

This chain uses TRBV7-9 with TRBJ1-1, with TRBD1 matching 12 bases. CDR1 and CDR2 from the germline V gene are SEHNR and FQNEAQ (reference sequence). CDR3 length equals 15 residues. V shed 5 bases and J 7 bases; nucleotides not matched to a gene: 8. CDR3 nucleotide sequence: TGTGCCAGCAGCCCTGGGACAGGGGGCGCGGGTGAAGCTTTCTTT. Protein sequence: CASSPGTGGAGEAFF.

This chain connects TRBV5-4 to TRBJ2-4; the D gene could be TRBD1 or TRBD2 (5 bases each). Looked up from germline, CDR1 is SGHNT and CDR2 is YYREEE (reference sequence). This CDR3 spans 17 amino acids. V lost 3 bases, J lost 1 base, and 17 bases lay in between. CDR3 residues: CASSSRGSGYAKNIQYF. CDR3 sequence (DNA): TGTGCCAGCAGCTCGAGAGGGTCAGGGTACGCCAAAAACATTCAGTACTTC.

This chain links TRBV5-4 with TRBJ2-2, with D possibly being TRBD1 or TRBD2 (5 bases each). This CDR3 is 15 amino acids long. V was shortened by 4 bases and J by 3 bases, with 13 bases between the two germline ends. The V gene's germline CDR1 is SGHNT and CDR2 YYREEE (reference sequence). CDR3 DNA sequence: TGTGCCAGCAGCGCCGGGACCACGGACACCGGGGAGCTGTTTTTT. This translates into CASSAGTTDTGELFF.

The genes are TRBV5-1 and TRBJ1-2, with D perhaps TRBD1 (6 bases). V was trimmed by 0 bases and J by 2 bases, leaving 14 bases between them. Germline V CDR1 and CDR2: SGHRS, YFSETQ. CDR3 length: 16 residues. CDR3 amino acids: CASSLGGTSLNYGYTF. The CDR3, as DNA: TGCGCCAGCAGCTTGGGAGGGACATCACTAAACTATGGCTACACCTTC.

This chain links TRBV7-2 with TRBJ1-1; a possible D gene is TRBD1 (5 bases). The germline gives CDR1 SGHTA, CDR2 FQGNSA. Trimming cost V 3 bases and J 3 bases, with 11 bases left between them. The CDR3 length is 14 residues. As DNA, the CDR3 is TGTGCCAGCAGCTTGCAGGGTAAAGACACTGAAGCTTTCTTT. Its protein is CASSLQGKDTEAFF.

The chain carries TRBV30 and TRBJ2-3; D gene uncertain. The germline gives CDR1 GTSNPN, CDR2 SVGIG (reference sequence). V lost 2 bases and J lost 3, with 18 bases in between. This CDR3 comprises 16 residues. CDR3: CAWSNPVGLRTDTQYF. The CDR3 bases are TGTGCCTGGAGTAACCCAGTGGGGTTACGGACAGATACGCAGTATTTT.